Listed below are T cell receptor beta chains from one sample, sequenced in a study of blood T cell repertoires in COVID-19. Profiling relied on immunoSEQ multiplex PCR, and the TCRdb table lists in-frame clones only, not all of them. Of 200,000 to 250,000 clones listed, 82% are singletons. Sequencing used PBMCs or T cells enriched from blood (not recorded which). The receptors derive from a woman aged 60-75 years who had recovered from COVID-19. The CDR3 runs from the conserved cysteine through the conserved F or W. D genes are given only for firm matches. The size entry is marked missing in some rows and otherwise reads once, few, many or a size class.

clone size: NA; J gene: TRBJ1-1; V gene: TRBV5-6; D gene: TRBD1; CDR3 DNA: TGTGCCAGCAAAATACAGGGGATGATGAACACTGAAGCTTTCTTT; CDR3 protein: CASKIQGMMNTEAFF
clone size: NA; J gene: TRBJ1-6; V gene: TRBV6-2/TRBV6-3; D gene: NA; CDR3 DNA: TGTGCCAGCAGTTACTCGGGCAGGGCAAATTCACCCCTCCACTTT; CDR3 protein: CASSYSGRANSPLHF
clone size: NA; J gene: TRBJ2-7; V gene: TRBV7-9; D gene: NA; CDR3 DNA: TGTGCCAGCAGCTTAGACCCACTAGACTACGAGCAGTACTTC; CDR3 protein: CASSLDPLDYEQYF
clone size: NA; J gene: TRBJ2-2; V gene: TRBV11-3; D gene: NA; CDR3 DNA: TGTGCCAGCAGCTTGGACATAAACGGGGAGCTGTTTTTT; CDR3 protein: CASSLDINGELFF
clone size: NA; J gene: TRBJ2-1; V gene: TRBV19; D gene: TRBD2; CDR3 DNA: TGTGCCAGTAGGTCCCTAGCGGATAATGAGCAGTTCTTC; CDR3 protein: CASRSLADNEQFF
clone size: NA; J gene: TRBJ1-1; V gene: TRBV19; D gene: NA; CDR3 DNA: TGTGCCAGTACTCTTTCGGGCACTGAAGCTTTCTTT; CDR3 protein: CASTLSGTEAFF
clone size: NA; J gene: TRBJ1-1; V gene: TRBV7-3; D gene: NA; CDR3 DNA: TGTGCCAGCAGCCCAATGGTGGGCGGGTTAGCTTTCTTT; CDR3 protein: CASSPMVGGLAFF
clone size: NA; J gene: TRBJ1-3; V gene: TRBV5-6; D gene: NA; CDR3 DNA: TGTGCCAGCAGCTTGGTATGGGGCACTGGAAACACCATATATTTT; CDR3 protein: CASSLVWGTGNTIYF
clone size: NA; J gene: TRBJ1-4; V gene: TRBV12-5; D gene: NA; CDR3 DNA: TGTGCTAGTGCCCCCGGCGGGGCCCCTAATGAAAAACTGTTTTTT; CDR3 protein: CASAPGGAPNEKLFF
clone size: NA; J gene: TRBJ1-2; V gene: TRBV9; D gene: NA; CDR3 DNA: TGTGCCAGCAGCGTAGGACAGCCCTACTATGGCTACACCTTC; CDR3 protein: CASSVGQPYYGYTF
clone size: NA; J gene: TRBJ1-3; V gene: TRBV6-4; D gene: NA; CDR3 DNA: TGTGCCAGCAGTGACGGTGGGCCCGTACAGACCCACCCCTTAAACACCATATATTTT; CDR3 protein: CASSDGGPVQTHPLNTIYF
clone size: NA; J gene: TRBJ2-3; V gene: TRBV2; D gene: NA; CDR3 DNA: TGTGCCAGCAGTGCGACAGACCTCACAGATACGCAGTATTTT; CDR3 protein: CASSATDLTDTQYF
clone size: NA; J gene: TRBJ2-2; V gene: TRBV6-8; D gene: TRBD2; CDR3 DNA: TGTGCCAGCAGTTTTGGAGTAAGAGCGGGGGCGAACACCGGGGAGCTGTTTTTT; CDR3 protein: CASSFGVRAGANTGELFF
clone size: NA; J gene: TRBJ2-7; V gene: TRBV15; D gene: TRBD2; CDR3 DNA: TGTGCCACCAGCAAGGGACTAGCGGAGTCTGGGGAGCAGTACTTC; CDR3 protein: CATSKGLAESGEQYF
clone size: NA; J gene: TRBJ1-6; V gene: TRBV28; D gene: TRBD1; CDR3 DNA: TGTGCCAGCACCCTTACAGGGGCCAACACCTCACCCCTCCACTTT; CDR3 protein: CASTLTGANTSPLHF
clone size: NA; J gene: TRBJ2-5; V gene: TRBV5-4; D gene: NA; CDR3 DNA: TGTGCCAGCAGCTTAACAGAGCAAGAGACCCAGTACTTC; CDR3 protein: CASSLTEQETQYF
clone size: NA; J gene: TRBJ2-5; V gene: TRBV7-6; D gene: NA; CDR3 DNA: TGTGCCAGCAGCCCCCCGACTTCAGAGACCCAGTACTTC; CDR3 protein: CASSPPTSETQYF
clone size: NA; J gene: TRBJ2-4; V gene: TRBV12-3/TRBV12-4; D gene: NA; CDR3 DNA: TGTGCCAGCATGACCCGAGGGGGAATTCAGTACTTC; CDR3 protein: CASMTRGGIQYF
clone size: many; J gene: TRBJ2-5; V gene: TRBV5-1; D gene: TRBD2; CDR3 DNA: TGCGCCAGCAGCCCCGGGGGGGGCCTTCAAGAGACCCAGTACTTC; CDR3 protein: CASSPGGGLQETQYF
clone size: NA; J gene: TRBJ1-5; V gene: TRBV15; D gene: TRBD1; CDR3 DNA: TGTGCCACCAGCAGAGGACCGACAGGGGGCAGGCAGCCCCAGCATTTT; CDR3 protein: CATSRGPTGGRQPQHF
clone size: NA; J gene: TRBJ2-7; V gene: TRBV19; D gene: TRBD1; CDR3 DNA: TGTGCCAGTAGTGACCCAACAGGGGGCGGCCCTCACGAGCAGTACTTC; CDR3 protein: CASSDPTGGGPHEQYF
clone size: once; J gene: TRBJ1-5; V gene: TRBV2; D gene: NA; CDR3 DNA: TGTGCCAGCAGTGAATCCCCTAGCACTCAGCCCCAGCATTTT; CDR3 protein: CASSESPSTQPQHF
clone size: few; J gene: TRBJ1-4; V gene: TRBV19; D gene: NA; CDR3 DNA: TGTGCCAGTAGTATTCAGGGGTGTATGGAAAAACTGTTTTTT; CDR3 protein: CASSIQGCMEKLFF
clone size: NA; J gene: TRBJ1-4; V gene: TRBV29-1; D gene: NA; CDR3 DNA: TGCAGCGTTGAGGGCCGGGGGGTAACTAATGAAAAACTGTTTTTT; CDR3 protein: CSVEGRGVTNEKLFF
clone size: NA; J gene: TRBJ1-2; V gene: TRBV12-3/TRBV12-4; D gene: NA; CDR3 DNA: TGTGCCAGCAGTCAGGGGAACTATGGCTACACCTTC; CDR3 protein: CASSQGNYGYTF
clone size: NA; J gene: TRBJ2-5; V gene: TRBV12-2; D gene: NA; CDR3 DNA: TGTGCAAGTCGCTTAGTAGGGGGCCAAGAGACCCAGTACTTC; CDR3 protein: CASRLVGGQETQYF
clone size: NA; J gene: TRBJ1-5; V gene: TRBV5-6; D gene: TRBD1; CDR3 DNA: TGTGCCAGCAGCTTAAAGGACAGGGGGCTAATGGGGAATCAGCCCCAGCATTTT; CDR3 protein: CASSLKDRGLMGNQPQHF
clone size: NA; J gene: TRBJ1-2; V gene: TRBV12-3/TRBV12-4; D gene: NA; CDR3 DNA: TGTGCCAGCAGCCCGCGGGGTAACTATGGCTACACCTTC; CDR3 protein: CASSPRGNYGYTF
clone size: NA; J gene: TRBJ1-1; V gene: TRBV9; D gene: NA; CDR3 DNA: TGTGCCAGCAGCCTCCTCTCGTCAGGGGAGATTAAGGCTTTCTTT; CDR3 protein: CASSLLSSGEIKAFF
clone size: NA; J gene: TRBJ1-1; V gene: TRBV7-9; D gene: TRBD1; CDR3 DNA: TGTGCCAGCAGCTCGCGACAGGGGAGGGGTGAAGCTTTCTTT; CDR3 protein: CASSSRQGRGEAFF
clone size: few; J gene: TRBJ1-3; V gene: TRBV5-1; D gene: NA; CDR3 DNA: TGCGCCAGCAGCTTGGCCGGACGAACAGGCCCTGGAAACACCATATATTTT; CDR3 protein: CASSLAGRTGPGNTIYF
clone size: NA; J gene: TRBJ1-1; V gene: TRBV18; D gene: TRBD1; CDR3 DNA: TGTGCCAGCTCACCGACAGGGGGTCTACGGAACACTGAAGCTTTCTTT; CDR3 protein: CASSPTGGLRNTEAFF
clone size: NA; J gene: TRBJ1-2; V gene: TRBV15; D gene: TRBD1; CDR3 DNA: TGTGCCACCAGCAGTCAGACAGGGGGGTATGGCTACACCTTC; CDR3 protein: CATSSQTGGYGYTF
clone size: NA; J gene: TRBJ1-5; V gene: TRBV19; D gene: TRBD1; CDR3 DNA: TGTGCCAGTAGCTCACAGGGGACGGGTCAGCCCCAGCATTTT; CDR3 protein: CASSSQGTGQPQHF
clone size: NA; J gene: TRBJ2-2; V gene: TRBV18; D gene: TRBD1; CDR3 DNA: TGTGCCAGCTCCCCCACAGGGGTTGACAACGCCGGGGAGCTGTTTTTT; CDR3 protein: CASSPTGVDNAGELFF
clone size: NA; J gene: TRBJ2-5; V gene: TRBV19; D gene: NA; CDR3 DNA: TGTGCCAGTAGTCAGAATATGGAAGAGACCCAGTACTTC; CDR3 protein: CASSQNMEETQYF
clone size: NA; J gene: TRBJ1-1; V gene: TRBV11-2; D gene: TRBD1; CDR3 DNA: TGTGCCAGCAGTCCATCGGACAGGGGGCTGACTGAAGCTTTCTTT; CDR3 protein: CASSPSDRGLTEAFF
clone size: NA; J gene: TRBJ1-2; V gene: TRBV2; D gene: NA; CDR3 DNA: TGTGCCAGCAGGGCGGACACCTATGGCTACACCTTC; CDR3 protein: CASRADTYGYTF
clone size: NA; J gene: TRBJ1-3; V gene: TRBV7-2; D gene: NA; CDR3 DNA: TGTGCCAGCAGCTTAGCAAAGGGGGTATCTGGAAACACCATATATTTT; CDR3 protein: CASSLAKGVSGNTIYF
clone size: NA; J gene: TRBJ1-2; V gene: TRBV2; D gene: NA; CDR3 DNA: TGTGCCAGCAGTGGGGGGCAGCCTAACTATGGCTACACCTTC; CDR3 protein: CASSGGQPNYGYTF
clone size: few; J gene: TRBJ1-2; V gene: TRBV5-1; D gene: NA; CDR3 DNA: TGCGCCAGCAGCTTGGCCGGGCAGGGGAACGGCTACACCTTC; CDR3 protein: CASSLAGQGNGYTF
clone size: NA; J gene: TRBJ2-3; V gene: TRBV5-1; D gene: TRBD1; CDR3 DNA: TGCGCCAGCAGCCAGGGACAGGGGGGAGATACGCAGTATTTT; CDR3 protein: CASSQGQGGDTQYF
clone size: NA; J gene: TRBJ1-2; V gene: TRBV5-1; D gene: TRBD1; CDR3 DNA: TGCGCCAGCAGCGATCAGGGACAGGGGTCCTATGGCTACACCTTC; CDR3 protein: CASSDQGQGSYGYTF
clone size: NA; J gene: TRBJ1-2; V gene: TRBV7-9; D gene: NA; CDR3 DNA: TGTGCCAGCAGCTTAGACGGTCTATATGGCTACACCTTC; CDR3 protein: CASSLDGLYGYTF
clone size: NA; J gene: TRBJ1-1; V gene: TRBV6-4; D gene: NA; CDR3 DNA: TGTGCCAGCAGTGACTCGGCAGGGAACACTGAAGCTTTCTTT; CDR3 protein: CASSDSAGNTEAFF
clone size: NA; J gene: TRBJ1-1; V gene: TRBV11-2; D gene: NA; CDR3 DNA: TGTGCCAGCGCTACCTTGGGGCGGACAAGAGTCACTGAAGCTTTCTTT; CDR3 protein: CASATLGRTRVTEAFF
clone size: once; J gene: TRBJ2-7; V gene: TRBV18; D gene: NA; CDR3 DNA: TGTGCCAGCTCACCAAACCAGAACTCCTACGAGCAGTACTTC; CDR3 protein: CASSPNQNSYEQYF
clone size: once; J gene: TRBJ1-1; V gene: TRBV5-1; D gene: NA; CDR3 DNA: TGCGCCAGCAGCTCTGGCGGCATGAACACTGAAGCTTTCTTT; CDR3 protein: CASSSGGMNTEAFF
clone size: NA; J gene: TRBJ1-6; V gene: TRBV5-6; D gene: NA; CDR3 DNA: TGTGCCAGCAGCTTGGGTCAGGTTAATTCACCCCTCCACTTT; CDR3 protein: CASSLGQVNSPLHF
clone size: few; J gene: TRBJ1-5; V gene: TRBV11-2; D gene: NA; CDR3 DNA: TGTGCCAGCAGCTTATTGGGAGGCAATCAGCCCCAGCATTTT; CDR3 protein: CASSLLGGNQPQHF
clone size: NA; J gene: TRBJ1-2; V gene: TRBV5-1; D gene: TRBD1; CDR3 DNA: TGCGCCAGCAGCTCGGGACAGGCCCTTGGCTACACCTTC; CDR3 protein: CASSSGQALGYTF
clone size: NA; J gene: TRBJ2-1; V gene: TRBV5-1; D gene: NA; CDR3 DNA: TGCGCCAGCAGCTTGCTCGATAGCTCCTACAATGAGCAGTTCTTC; CDR3 protein: CASSLLDSSYNEQFF